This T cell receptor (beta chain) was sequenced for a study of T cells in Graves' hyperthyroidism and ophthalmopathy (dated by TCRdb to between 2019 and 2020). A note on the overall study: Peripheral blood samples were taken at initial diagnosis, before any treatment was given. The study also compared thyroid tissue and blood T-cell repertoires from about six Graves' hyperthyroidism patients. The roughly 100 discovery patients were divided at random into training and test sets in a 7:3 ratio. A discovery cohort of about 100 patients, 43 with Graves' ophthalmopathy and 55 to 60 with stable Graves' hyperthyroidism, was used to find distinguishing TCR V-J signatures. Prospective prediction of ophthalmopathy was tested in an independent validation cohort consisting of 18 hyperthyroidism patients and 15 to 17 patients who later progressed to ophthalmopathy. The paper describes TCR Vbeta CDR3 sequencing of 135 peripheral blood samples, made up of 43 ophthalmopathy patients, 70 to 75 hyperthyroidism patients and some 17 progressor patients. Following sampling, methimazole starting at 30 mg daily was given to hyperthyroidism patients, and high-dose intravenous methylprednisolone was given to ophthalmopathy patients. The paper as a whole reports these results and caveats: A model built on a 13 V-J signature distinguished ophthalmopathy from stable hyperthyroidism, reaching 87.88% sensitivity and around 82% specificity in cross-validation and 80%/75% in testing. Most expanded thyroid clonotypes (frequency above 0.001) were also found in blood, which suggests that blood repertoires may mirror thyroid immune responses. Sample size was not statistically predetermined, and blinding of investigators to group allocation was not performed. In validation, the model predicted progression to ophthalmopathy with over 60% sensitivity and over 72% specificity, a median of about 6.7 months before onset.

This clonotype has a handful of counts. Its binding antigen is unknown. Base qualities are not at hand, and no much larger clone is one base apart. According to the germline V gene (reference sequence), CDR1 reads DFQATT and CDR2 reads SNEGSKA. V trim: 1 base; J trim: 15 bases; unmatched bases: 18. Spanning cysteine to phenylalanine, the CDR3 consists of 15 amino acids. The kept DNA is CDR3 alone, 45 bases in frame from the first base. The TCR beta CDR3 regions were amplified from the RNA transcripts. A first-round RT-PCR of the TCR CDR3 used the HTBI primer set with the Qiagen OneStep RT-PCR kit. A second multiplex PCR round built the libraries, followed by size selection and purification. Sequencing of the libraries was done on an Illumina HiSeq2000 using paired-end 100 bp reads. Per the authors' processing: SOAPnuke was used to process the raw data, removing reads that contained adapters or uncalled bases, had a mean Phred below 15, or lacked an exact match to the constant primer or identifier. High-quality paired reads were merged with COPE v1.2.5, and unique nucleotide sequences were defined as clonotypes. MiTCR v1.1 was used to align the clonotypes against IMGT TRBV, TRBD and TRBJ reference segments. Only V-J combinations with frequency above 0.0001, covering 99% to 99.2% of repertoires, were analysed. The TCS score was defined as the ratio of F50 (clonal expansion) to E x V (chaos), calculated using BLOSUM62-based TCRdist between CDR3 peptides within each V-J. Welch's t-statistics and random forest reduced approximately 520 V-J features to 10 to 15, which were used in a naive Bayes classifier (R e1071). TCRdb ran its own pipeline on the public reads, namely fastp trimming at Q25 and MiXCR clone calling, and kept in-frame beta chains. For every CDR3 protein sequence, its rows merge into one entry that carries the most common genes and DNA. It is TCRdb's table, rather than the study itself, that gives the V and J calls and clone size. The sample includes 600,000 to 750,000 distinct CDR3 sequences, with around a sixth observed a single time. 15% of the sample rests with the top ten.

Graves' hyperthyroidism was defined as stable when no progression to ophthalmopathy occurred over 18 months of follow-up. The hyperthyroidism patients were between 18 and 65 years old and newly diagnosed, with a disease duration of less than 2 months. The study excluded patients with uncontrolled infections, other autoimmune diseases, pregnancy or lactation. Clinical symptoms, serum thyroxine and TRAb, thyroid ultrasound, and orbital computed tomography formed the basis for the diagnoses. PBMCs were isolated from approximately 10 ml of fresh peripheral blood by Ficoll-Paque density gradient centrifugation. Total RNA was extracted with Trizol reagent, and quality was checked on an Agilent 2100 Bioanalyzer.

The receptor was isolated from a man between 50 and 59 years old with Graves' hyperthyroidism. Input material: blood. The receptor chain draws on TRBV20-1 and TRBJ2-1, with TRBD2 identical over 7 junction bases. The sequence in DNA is TGCAGTGCTAGAGTTCCCAGCGGGAATGTCATTGGCACGTTCTTC. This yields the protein CSARVPSGNVIGTFF.